This TCR beta chain was recovered during a study of response to subunit inactivated influenza vaccine. Germline V lookup: CDR1 SGHDN, CDR2 FVKESK. The CDR3 runs 12 residues. Trimming stripped 4 bases from V and 8 bases from J, with 10 bases between. Many counts were recorded for this clonotype. TCRdb used MiXCR to reprocess the RT-PCR reads, holding one entry per CDR3 protein. The sample records 500,000 to 550,000 distinct CDR3 sequences, about 8% being singletons. This TCR derives from a man aged 50 to 69 who received an inactivated influenza vaccine. The starting material was PBMCs from blood, obtained less than 30 months after vaccination. This chain connects TRBV14 to TRBJ2-3; D not certain. The DNA of the CDR3 is TGTGCCAGCAGCCCCCTTGGTGCTACGCAGTATTTT. Amino acids: CASSPLGATQYF.